This is a list of T cell receptor beta chains from one sample in a study of shared clonotypes between healthy human individuals. This table comes from immunoSEQ multiplex PCR, and its TCRdb copy is limited to in-frame clones, with some not included. The data show millions of clones, about 95% seen once. The sample was naive CD4+ T cells sorted from blood. These receptors originate from a man aged 18 to 29 in good health. CDR3s include the opening cysteine and the closing phenylalanine or tryptophan. Fields, in order: CDR3 DNA, CDR3 protein, V gene, clone size, D gene, J gene. The D gene is left open where the match is weak. Expanded clones are given a class, and other clones once, few, many or no size at all.

cdr3_nt: TGTGCCAGCACACCCGAGCCTCCCATGAACACTGAAGCTTTCTTT; cdr3_aa: CASTPEPPMNTEAFF; v_call: TRBV25-1; clone_size: NA; d_call: NA; j_call: TRBJ1-1
cdr3_nt: TGTGCCAGCAGCCCGGGACAGGGCTCTATTAACTATGGCTACACCTTC; cdr3_aa: CASSPGQGSINYGYTF; v_call: TRBV27; clone_size: NA; d_call: TRBD1; j_call: TRBJ1-2
cdr3_nt: TGCGCCAGCAGCCAAGATCTGTATTCTTTCCCAGATACGCAGTATTTT; cdr3_aa: CASSQDLYSFPDTQYF; v_call: TRBV4-3; clone_size: NA; d_call: NA; j_call: TRBJ2-3
cdr3_nt: TGTGCCAGCAGCTTAAGTCCAGGGAATTACGAGCAGTACTTC; cdr3_aa: CASSLSPGNYEQYF; v_call: TRBV7-3; clone_size: NA; d_call: NA; j_call: TRBJ2-7
cdr3_nt: TGTGCCAGCAGCCGACAGGGAAAGGAAAACACCATATATTTT; cdr3_aa: CASSRQGKENTIYF; v_call: TRBV6-5; clone_size: NA; d_call: TRBD1; j_call: TRBJ1-3
cdr3_nt: TGTGCCAGCAGTGTACGAGACAGGGGCCCCTACGAGCAGTACTTC; cdr3_aa: CASSVRDRGPYEQYF; v_call: TRBV2; clone_size: NA; d_call: TRBD1; j_call: TRBJ2-7
cdr3_nt: TGTGCCAGCAGCGATAGACAGTCGTCAGATACGCAGTATTTT; cdr3_aa: CASSDRQSSDTQYF; v_call: TRBV5-4; clone_size: NA; d_call: NA; j_call: TRBJ2-3
cdr3_nt: TGTGCCAGCAGCTCCACTATGGAGGAGACCCAGTACTTC; cdr3_aa: CASSSTMEETQYF; v_call: TRBV7-2; clone_size: NA; d_call: NA; j_call: TRBJ2-5
cdr3_nt: TGTGCCTGGAGTCCACGAGGGACCGGGGAGCTGTTTTTT; cdr3_aa: CAWSPRGTGELFF; v_call: TRBV30; clone_size: NA; d_call: NA; j_call: TRBJ2-2
cdr3_nt: TGTGCCATAAGCTCCGCGGGGGGGAACAATGAGCAGTTCTTC; cdr3_aa: CAISSAGGNNEQFF; v_call: TRBV10-3; clone_size: once; d_call: TRBD2; j_call: TRBJ2-1
cdr3_nt: TGTGCCAGCAGGAAACTAGCAAATGAGCAGTTCTTC; cdr3_aa: CASRKLANEQFF; v_call: TRBV2; clone_size: once; d_call: NA; j_call: TRBJ2-1
cdr3_nt: TGTGCCACCAAGGGGGGACTGAACACTGAAGCTTTCTTT; cdr3_aa: CATKGGLNTEAFF; v_call: TRBV6-6; clone_size: NA; d_call: NA; j_call: TRBJ1-1
cdr3_nt: TGTGCCAGCAGCCTCGCAGGGGGGACTAATGAAAAACTGTTTTTT; cdr3_aa: CASSLAGGTNEKLFF; v_call: TRBV5-6; clone_size: NA; d_call: TRBD1; j_call: TRBJ1-4
cdr3_nt: TGTGCCACCCAGCAGGCGGGGTTGGATTCACCCCTCCACTTT; cdr3_aa: CATQQAGLDSPLHF; v_call: TRBV6-5; clone_size: NA; d_call: NA; j_call: TRBJ1-6
cdr3_nt: TGCGCCAGCAGCCAAGGAGGGGGCAGATTTAACACTGAAGCTTTCTTT; cdr3_aa: CASSQGGGRFNTEAFF; v_call: TRBV4-1; clone_size: NA; d_call: TRBD1; j_call: TRBJ1-1
cdr3_nt: TGTGCCAGCAGCCGTCACACTGAAGCTTTCTTT; cdr3_aa: CASSRHTEAFF; v_call: TRBV6-5; clone_size: NA; d_call: NA; j_call: TRBJ1-1
cdr3_nt: TGTGCCAGTAGTATAGCCCCAGACAGGTTCCCCAGCGAGCAGTACTTC; cdr3_aa: CASSIAPDRFPSEQYF; v_call: TRBV19; clone_size: NA; d_call: NA; j_call: TRBJ2-7
cdr3_nt: TGCGCCAGCAGGTCGCGGACTAGCGGGGATAACACAGATACGCAGTATTTT; cdr3_aa: CASRSRTSGDNTDTQYF; v_call: TRBV5-1; clone_size: once; d_call: TRBD2; j_call: TRBJ2-3
cdr3_nt: TGCGCCAGCAGCTCGACAGGCTATACCTCCTACGAGCAGTACTTC; cdr3_aa: CASSSTGYTSYEQYF; v_call: TRBV5-1; clone_size: NA; d_call: NA; j_call: TRBJ2-7
cdr3_nt: TGTGCCAGCAGCTCAGGGGGGAGCACAGATACGCAGTATTTT; cdr3_aa: CASSSGGSTDTQYF; v_call: TRBV7-2; clone_size: NA; d_call: NA; j_call: TRBJ2-3
cdr3_nt: TGTGCCAGCAGCTTCAGGGGGGCCTACGAGCAGTACTTC; cdr3_aa: CASSFRGAYEQYF; v_call: TRBV5-8; clone_size: NA; d_call: NA; j_call: TRBJ2-7
cdr3_nt: TGTGCCAGCAGTGAGGACGAGTGGTACACTGAAGCTTTCTTT; cdr3_aa: CASSEDEWYTEAFF; v_call: TRBV6-1; clone_size: NA; d_call: NA; j_call: TRBJ1-1
cdr3_nt: TGTGCCTTAACTCCGGGACAGCACACAGATACGCAGTATTTT; cdr3_aa: CALTPGQHTDTQYF; v_call: TRBV30; clone_size: NA; d_call: TRBD1; j_call: TRBJ2-3
cdr3_nt: TGTGCCAGCTCACCCCTGCCAGCTTCGGGGAGTCTAGCCAAAAACATTCAGTACTTC; cdr3_aa: CASSPLPASGSLAKNIQYF; v_call: TRBV18; clone_size: NA; d_call: NA; j_call: TRBJ2-4
cdr3_nt: TGCGCCAGCAGCCAAGAGACAGCTAGCAATCAGCCCCAGCATTTT; cdr3_aa: CASSQETASNQPQHF; v_call: TRBV4-3; clone_size: NA; d_call: NA; j_call: TRBJ1-5
cdr3_nt: TGTGCCAGCAGCCGAAGCCCCGGGGAGCTGTTTTTT; cdr3_aa: CASSRSPGELFF; v_call: TRBV6-5; clone_size: NA; d_call: NA; j_call: TRBJ2-2
cdr3_nt: TGTGCCAGCAGTTATCAAGCGGGGGTGTCCGGGGAGCTGTTTTTT; cdr3_aa: CASSYQAGVSGELFF; v_call: TRBV6-6; clone_size: NA; d_call: TRBD2; j_call: TRBJ2-2
cdr3_nt: TGTGCCAGCTCACGAAGAGAGGACAGACCGAACACCGGGGAGCTGTTTTTT; cdr3_aa: CASSRREDRPNTGELFF; v_call: TRBV18; clone_size: NA; d_call: NA; j_call: TRBJ2-2
cdr3_nt: TGTGCCAGCGGGACAGGATCCCCCAGGGAGCAGTACTTC; cdr3_aa: CASGTGSPREQYF; v_call: TRBV5-6; clone_size: NA; d_call: TRBD1; j_call: TRBJ2-7
cdr3_nt: TGTGCCAGCAGACTTAGTGAGACCCAGTACTTC; cdr3_aa: CASRLSETQYF; v_call: TRBV2; clone_size: NA; d_call: NA; j_call: TRBJ2-5
cdr3_nt: TGTGCCAGCAGCTTCCCGGGACAGGGGGCCACAGATACGCAGTATTTT; cdr3_aa: CASSFPGQGATDTQYF; v_call: TRBV7-9; clone_size: NA; d_call: TRBD1; j_call: TRBJ2-3
cdr3_nt: TGTGCCAGCAGGGGACCGACAGGGAACTATGGCTACACCTTC; cdr3_aa: CASRGPTGNYGYTF; v_call: TRBV6-1; clone_size: NA; d_call: TRBD1; j_call: TRBJ1-2
cdr3_nt: TGTGCCAGCAGCTCGACAGGGCCCCAAGAGACCCAGTACTTC; cdr3_aa: CASSSTGPQETQYF; v_call: TRBV7-9; clone_size: NA; d_call: TRBD1; j_call: TRBJ2-5
cdr3_nt: TGTGCCAGCTCACCCCAAGGGGAACAGCCCCAGCATTTT; cdr3_aa: CASSPQGEQPQHF; v_call: TRBV18; clone_size: NA; d_call: NA; j_call: TRBJ1-5
cdr3_nt: TGTGCCAGCAAAGAAGCGGGTTCAAGCACAGATACGCAGTATTTT; cdr3_aa: CASKEAGSSTDTQYF; v_call: TRBV28; clone_size: NA; d_call: NA; j_call: TRBJ2-3
cdr3_nt: TGTGCCAGTAGTGCAGTGAACGAGCAGTACTTC; cdr3_aa: CASSAVNEQYF; v_call: TRBV19; clone_size: NA; d_call: NA; j_call: TRBJ2-7
cdr3_nt: TGTGCCAGTAGTATTGGGGGGTTTAGCAATCAGCCCCAGCATTTT; cdr3_aa: CASSIGGFSNQPQHF; v_call: TRBV19; clone_size: NA; d_call: NA; j_call: TRBJ1-5
cdr3_nt: TGTGCCAGCAACTTAGGTCTGGCAGGGGCGGAAAATACGCAGTATTTT; cdr3_aa: CASNLGLAGAENTQYF; v_call: TRBV6-6; clone_size: NA; d_call: NA; j_call: TRBJ2-3
cdr3_nt: TGCGCCAGCAGCTTGGAGGGCTCCACCGGGGAGCTGTTTTTT; cdr3_aa: CASSLEGSTGELFF; v_call: TRBV5-1; clone_size: once; d_call: NA; j_call: TRBJ2-2
cdr3_nt: TGTGCCAGCAGGGGTCGTTCCTCCTACAATGAGCAGTTCTTC; cdr3_aa: CASRGRSSYNEQFF; v_call: TRBV7-2; clone_size: once; d_call: NA; j_call: TRBJ2-1
cdr3_nt: TGTGCCAGTACACAGGGGCCCTATAGCAATCAGCCCCAGCATTTT; cdr3_aa: CASTQGPYSNQPQHF; v_call: TRBV19; clone_size: NA; d_call: TRBD1; j_call: TRBJ1-5